This passage covers 2 T cell receptor beta chains from one sample sequenced in a study of PD-L1 blockade in urothelial cancer. Clones were read by immunoSEQ multiplex PCR, and TCRdb kept only the in-frame ones, dropping some. This table has approximately 100,000 clones, 70% to 85% appearing once. Here the sequenced sample was PBMCs, taken around atezolizumab (anti-PD-L1) treatment. Receptor source: a man in his fifties with urothelial cancer.

The chain joins TRBV7-9 to TRBJ2-7, with 11 bases aligning to TRBD2. The CDR3 extends over 15 amino acids. Germline V CDR1 and CDR2: SEHNR, FQNEAQ (reference sequence). Unmatched junction bases numbered 5, after V lost 5 bases and J lost 2 bases. This CDR3 is CASSAPGLAAYEQYF. In DNA form, the CDR3 reads TGTGCCAGCAGCGCTCCGGGACTAGCGGCCTACGAGCAGTACTTC.

The J gene is TRBJ2-1, the V gene TRBV7-8; 9 nucleotides agree with TRBD2. The germline gives CDR1 SGHVS, CDR2 FQNEAQ. The CDR3 is made up of 16 amino acids. V shed 3 bases, J shed 6 bases, and the junction held 9 bases outside the gene matches. CDR3 DNA: TGTGCCAGCAGCTTGGGGTTAGCGGGAGAGTTCAATGAGCAGTTCTTC. It codes for CASSLGLAGEFNEQFF.